This T cell receptor beta chain is drawn from a study of blood T cell repertoires in COVID-19. As for the study in general: From the United States, Italy and Spain came samples of acute and convalescent COVID-19.

Cohorts were determined from participant-reported clinical history. Trimming cost V 3 bases and J 7 bases, with 16 bases left between them. This CDR3 is 14 amino acids long. Germline V gene data show CDR1 as DFQATT and CDR2 as SNEGSKA (reference sequence). Clones were sequenced by immunoSEQ multiplex PCR, and TCRdb holds only the in-frame ones, with some missing. The sample includes some 170,000 clones, approximately 80% of them seen just once. This chain uses TRBV20-1 with TRBJ2-1; tentative D call: TRBD2 (6 bases). The sequencing input was PBMCs or T cells enriched from blood (not recorded which). The source is a man aged 50 to 60 who had recovered from COVID-19. CDR3 sequence (DNA): TGCAGTGCTAGTGAGCGTGGTAGCGGTAATGAGCAGTTCTTC. It yields the protein CSASERGSGNEQFF.